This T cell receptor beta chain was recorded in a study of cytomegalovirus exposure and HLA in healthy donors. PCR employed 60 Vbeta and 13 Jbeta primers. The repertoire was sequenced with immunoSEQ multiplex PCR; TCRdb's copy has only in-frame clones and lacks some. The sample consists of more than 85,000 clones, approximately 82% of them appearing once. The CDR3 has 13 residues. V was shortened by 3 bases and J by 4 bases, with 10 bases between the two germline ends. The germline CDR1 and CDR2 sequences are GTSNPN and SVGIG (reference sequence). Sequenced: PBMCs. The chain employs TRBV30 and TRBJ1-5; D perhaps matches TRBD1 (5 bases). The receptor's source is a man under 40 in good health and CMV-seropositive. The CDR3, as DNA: TGTGCCTGGAGGGGGCAGCCAAATCAGCCCCAGCATTTT. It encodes CAWRGQPNQPQHF.